Listed below are T cell receptor beta chains from one sample, sequenced in a study of blood T cell repertoires in COVID-19. Method: immunoSEQ multiplex PCR; TCRdb's copy keeps in-frame clones and lacks some. The table has under 450,000 clones, approximately 88% seen once; the top ten hold over 10%. Material for sequencing was peripheral blood. These receptor sequences come from a woman aged 45-65 years with COVID-19, enrolled during active disease. The CDR3 runs from the conserved cysteine through the conserved F or W. D genes are given only for firm matches. Not all rows give a size; the values are once, few, many and, for expanded clones, a class.

clone size: .
J gene: TRBJ2-2
D gene: .
V gene: TRBV6-5
CDR3 protein: CASKMGGGELFF
CDR3 DNA: TGTGCCAGCAAAATGGGAGGCGGGGAGCTGTTTTTT

clone size: .
J gene: TRBJ1-2
D gene: .
V gene: TRBV2
CDR3 protein: CASSGERGGKDGYTF
CDR3 DNA: TGTGCCAGCAGTGGCGAACGCGGGGGGAAAGATGGCTACACCTTC

clone size: .
J gene: TRBJ1-2
D gene: .
V gene: TRBV29-1
CDR3 protein: CSVLKINYGYTF
CDR3 DNA: TGCAGCGTTTTAAAAATTAACTATGGCTACACCTTC

clone size: .
J gene: TRBJ2-1
D gene: .
V gene: TRBV6-5
CDR3 protein: CASWGGHEQFF
CDR3 DNA: TGTGCCAGCTGGGGAGGACATGAGCAGTTCTTC

clone size: .
J gene: TRBJ2-2
D gene: TRBD2
V gene: TRBV5-1
CDR3 protein: CASSLGTSGDGTGELFF
CDR3 DNA: TGCGCCAGCAGCCTAGGGACTAGCGGGGATGGCACCGGGGAGCTGTTTTTT

clone size: .
J gene: TRBJ2-7
D gene: .
V gene: TRBV11-2
CDR3 protein: CASSYRLEGVSYEQYF
CDR3 DNA: TGTGCCAGCAGCTACAGACTGGAGGGAGTGTCCTACGAGCAGTACTTC

clone size: .
J gene: TRBJ2-3
D gene: .
V gene: TRBV6-1
CDR3 protein: CASSEPHGVTDTQYF
CDR3 DNA: TGTGCCAGCAGTGAACCACACGGAGTCACAGATACGCAGTATTTT

clone size: .
J gene: TRBJ1-2
D gene: .
V gene: TRBV7-9
CDR3 protein: CASSDTGSEDGYTF
CDR3 DNA: TGTGCCAGCAGCGATACAGGGTCTGAGGACGGCTACACCTTC

clone size: .
J gene: TRBJ1-2
D gene: .
V gene: TRBV4-1
CDR3 protein: CASSPSPPGQLYGYTF
CDR3 DNA: TGCGCCAGCAGCCCCTCCCCTCCGGGACAACTCTATGGCTACACCTTC

clone size: once
J gene: TRBJ1-2
D gene: .
V gene: TRBV4-1
CDR3 protein: CASSHLAQINYGYTF
CDR3 DNA: TGCGCCAGCAGCCACCTCGCCCAGATTAACTATGGCTACACCTTC

clone size: .
J gene: TRBJ1-5
D gene: TRBD1
V gene: TRBV24-1
CDR3 protein: CATQGGLHQPQHF
CDR3 DNA: TGTGCCACCCAGGGGGGCCTTCATCAGCCCCAGCATTTT

clone size: .
J gene: TRBJ2-1
D gene: TRBD1
V gene: TRBV11-1
CDR3 protein: CASSLWDSTENEQFF
CDR3 DNA: TGTGCCAGCAGCTTATGGGACAGCACCGAGAATGAGCAGTTCTTC

clone size: .
J gene: TRBJ1-5
D gene: .
V gene: TRBV21-1
CDR3 protein: CASSPNRQGNQPQHF
CDR3 DNA: TGTGCCAGCAGCCCAAATCGACAGGGAAATCAGCCCCAGCATTTT

clone size: .
J gene: TRBJ1-2
D gene: TRBD1
V gene: TRBV19
CDR3 protein: CASSPPGTGGLRGYTF
CDR3 DNA: TGTGCCAGTAGTCCCCCTGGGACAGGGGGCTTACGGGGCTACACCTTC

clone size: .
J gene: TRBJ2-7
D gene: .
V gene: TRBV2
CDR3 protein: CASSSGALGYEQYF
CDR3 DNA: TGTGCCAGCAGTTCAGGGGCCCTGGGCTACGAGCAGTACTTC

clone size: .
J gene: TRBJ2-7
D gene: .
V gene: TRBV5-1
CDR3 protein: CASSLEGGRSYEQYF
CDR3 DNA: TGCGCCAGCAGCTTGGAAGGTGGCAGGTCCTACGAGCAGTACTTC

clone size: .
J gene: TRBJ2-7
D gene: TRBD2
V gene: TRBV5-1
CDR3 protein: CASSMDPPAGAYEQYF
CDR3 DNA: TGCGCCAGCAGTATGGACCCCCCCGCGGGGGCCTACGAGCAGTACTTC

clone size: once
J gene: TRBJ2-1
D gene: TRBD2
V gene: TRBV7-9
CDR3 protein: CASPGEGRDEQFF
CDR3 DNA: TGTGCCAGCCCGGGGGAGGGTCGAGATGAGCAGTTCTTC

clone size: .
J gene: TRBJ1-2
D gene: .
V gene: TRBV7-2
CDR3 protein: CASSLSQFNYGYTF
CDR3 DNA: TGTGCCAGCAGCTTATCGCAGTTTAACTATGGCTACACCTTC

clone size: once
J gene: TRBJ2-2
D gene: TRBD1
V gene: TRBV4-1
CDR3 protein: CASSQVGQGHTGELFF
CDR3 DNA: TGCGCCAGCAGCCAAGTGGGACAGGGACACACCGGGGAGCTGTTTTTT

clone size: .
J gene: TRBJ2-3
D gene: TRBD1
V gene: TRBV7-2
CDR3 protein: CASSYRDSSTDTQYF
CDR3 DNA: TGTGCCAGCAGCTACCGGGACAGCAGCACAGATACGCAGTATTTT

clone size: .
J gene: TRBJ2-7
D gene: .
V gene: TRBV5-1
CDR3 protein: CASREGSHEQYF
CDR3 DNA: TGCGCCAGCAGGGAGGGTTCGCACGAGCAGTACTTC

clone size: .
J gene: TRBJ1-2
D gene: TRBD1
V gene: TRBV20-1
CDR3 protein: CSASDRGDPECYTF
CDR3 DNA: TGCAGTGCTAGTGACAGGGGAGACCCTGAATGCTACACCTTC

clone size: .
J gene: TRBJ1-2
D gene: TRBD1
V gene: TRBV7-2
CDR3 protein: CASSLGTGWNYGYTF
CDR3 DNA: TGTGCCAGCAGCTTAGGGACAGGGTGGAACTATGGCTACACCTTC

clone size: .
J gene: TRBJ2-2
D gene: .
V gene: TRBV30
CDR3 protein: CAWGRDTGELFF
CDR3 DNA: TGTGCCTGGGGCAGGGACACCGGGGAGCTGTTTTTT

clone size: .
J gene: TRBJ1-2
D gene: .
V gene: TRBV28
CDR3 protein: CASSFPADGYETANYGYTF
CDR3 DNA: TGTGCCAGCAGTTTCCCAGCTGACGGGTACGAGACAGCTAACTATGGCTACACCTTC

clone size: .
J gene: TRBJ1-1
D gene: .
V gene: TRBV6-5
CDR3 protein: CASRMGGGGNTEAFF
CDR3 DNA: TGTGCCAGCAGGATGGGGGGGGGCGGGAACACTGAAGCTTTCTTT

clone size: .
J gene: TRBJ2-3
D gene: .
V gene: TRBV9
CDR3 protein: CASSAHPGLPDTQYF
CDR3 DNA: TGTGCCAGCAGCGCCCACCCGGGACTTCCAGATACGCAGTATTTT

clone size: .
J gene: TRBJ1-2
D gene: .
V gene: TRBV29-1
CDR3 protein: CSVDDSFYGYTF
CDR3 DNA: TGCAGCGTTGACGACAGCTTCTATGGCTACACCTTC

clone size: .
J gene: TRBJ2-2
D gene: .
V gene: TRBV18
CDR3 protein: CASSPRPGVANTGELFF
CDR3 DNA: TGTGCCAGCTCACCACGACCGGGGGTCGCGAACACCGGGGAGCTGTTTTTT

clone size: .
J gene: TRBJ1-1
D gene: .
V gene: TRBV11-3
CDR3 protein: CASSLGQATEAFF
CDR3 DNA: TGTGCCAGCAGCTTGGGACAAGCGACTGAAGCTTTCTTT

clone size: .
J gene: TRBJ1-2
D gene: .
V gene: TRBV7-9
CDR3 protein: CASSPEASNYGYTF
CDR3 DNA: TGTGCCAGCAGCCCAGAGGCGTCAAACTATGGCTACACCTTC

clone size: .
J gene: TRBJ1-2
D gene: TRBD1
V gene: TRBV5-4
CDR3 protein: CASSLSGTGVEGYTF
CDR3 DNA: TGTGCCAGCAGCTTGAGCGGGACAGGGGTTGAAGGCTACACCTTC

clone size: .
J gene: TRBJ1-1
D gene: TRBD1
V gene: TRBV29-1
CDR3 protein: CSVEGQGGLGAFF
CDR3 DNA: TGCAGCGTTGAGGGTCAGGGGGGCCTGGGAGCTTTCTTT

clone size: .
J gene: TRBJ2-3
D gene: .
V gene: TRBV3-1/TRBV3-2
CDR3 protein: CASSQVPGVRDTQYF
CDR3 DNA: TGTGCCAGCAGCCAAGTCCCCGGGGTGAGAGATACGCAGTATTTT

clone size: .
J gene: TRBJ1-5
D gene: .
V gene: TRBV6-1
CDR3 protein: CASSDTGIQPQHF
CDR3 DNA: TGTGCCAGCAGTGATACAGGGATCCAGCCCCAGCATTTT